This T cell receptor beta chain was sequenced in a study of glioma-infiltrating T cells (dated by TCRdb to the mid-2010s). As for the study more broadly: Glioma tissue, non-neoplastic brain tissue and matched peripheral blood mononuclear cells were used as sources from which TCR alpha- and beta-chain repertoires were sequenced. Each tissue-infiltrating repertoire was compared with the same patient's peripheral blood repertoire to measure divergence between tissue and blood T-cell populations. Three low-grade glioma patients, several primary glioblastoma patients, and three non-glioma patients who contributed non-neoplastic brain tissue made up the paired cohort.

General conclusions and limits of the study: Group comparisons were based on small numbers of patients: three non-neoplastic, three low-grade glioma and several glioblastoma patients. Very few CDR3 sequences were shared between tissue and blood, attributed to high CDR3 diversity and limited sampling. VJ-independent divergence between tissue and blood was found to be below expectation in non-neoplastic patients but above expectation in all gliomas, particularly low-grade gliomas.

TCR alpha and beta CDR3 regions were amplified with the iRepertoire nested amplicon-rescue multiplex PCR (arm-PCR) platform from RNA. The input for one-step reverse transcription and amplification was roughly 100-450 ng of either tissue mRNA or PBMC total RNA. Following bead purification, Illumina adapters were added by a secondary multiplex PCR, and libraries between 200 and 400 bp were gel-purified. Libraries carried internal 6-nucleotide barcodes used for demultiplexing. Sequencing of libraries was performed on an Illumina MiSeq with 2x220 or 2x250 nucleotide paired-end reads. Per the original workflow: Paired reads were merged with FLASH 1.2.11 and aligned to the GRCh37 human genome with BWA-MEM before extracting TRA and TRB reads. For V and J assignment, an IMGT-derived reference of cassette sequences and CDR3 motifs that included pseudogenes was used. Reads were translated in three frames, and productive CDR3s were defined as those with a C...FGXG motif and no stop codons. Unique combinations of V-J cassette pair and CDR3 amino acid sequence were defined as clonotypes. Hamming distance filtering was applied to reads, with thresholds set by the sequence error rate of each sample in mapped regions. Using fastp trimming at Q25 and MiXCR clonotype assembly, TCRdb reanalyzed the public sequencing data and kept in-frame beta chains. Rows with one shared CDR3 protein collapse into an entry with the most common genes and DNA. These V and J calls rely on TCRdb rather than the paper's analysis. The sample records fewer than 200,000 distinct CDR3 sequences, around 42% of which are singletons. In total, the top ten clones hold around 5.3% of the sample.

From the cysteine through the phenylalanine, the CDR3 covers 14 amino acids. Here the CDR3 DNA is all that survives: 42 bases in frame from base 1. Trimming removed 11 bases from V and 3 bases from J, leaving 19 bases between the germline ends. The germline V gene gives CDR1 as ENHRY and CDR2 as SYGVKD. In the case of this clonotype: It has no known antigen specificity. It has no much larger one-base neighbor in the sample; base qualities were not kept.

The specimen sequenced was glioma tissue, nonneoplastic brain tissue, or PBMCs (not recorded which). The rearranged segments are TRBV10-3 and TRBJ2-5; TRBD1 might be the D gene, on 5 matching bases. The origin of this receptor is a human donor with low-grade glioma or glioblastoma, undergoing nonglioma brain surgery, or in good health (not recorded which). The encoded CDR3 is CAVDRKLKKETQYF. Here is the DNA: TGTGCCGTAGACAGAAAACTGAAAAAAGAGACCCAGTACTTC.